This TCR beta chain originates from a study of blood T cell repertoires in COVID-19 (dated by TCRdb to the early 2020s). About the full investigation: Samples from collaborators originated in the United States, Italy and Spain and spanned both the acute and convalescent phases of COVID-19. HLA class I and class II types, where available, came from metadata supplied by the sample provider rather than from assay-based typing. The repertoires were made available in a free public database intended to serve as a resource for research on the immune response to SARS-CoV-2. The prospective study material was composed of cDNA or gDNA derived from T cells, B-cell-depleted T cells, or PBMCs. Subjects who had been exposed to COVID-19, were actively infected with it, or had recovered from it provided the deeply sampled blood TCRbeta repertoires that made up the dataset. The sample metadata nearly always contained a de-identified subject ID, COVID-19 status, age in years and sex. The samples were drawn from the first 160 participants of the ongoing ImmuneRACE study and from 1,200 or so subjects provided by 6 global collaborators. Broader findings and caveats from the paper: Clinical and demographic metadata were provided uncurated, with the amount varying by source and participant.

The immunoSEQ Assay, a bias-controlled multiplex PCR, was used to amplify TCRbeta CDR3 regions from genomic DNA. Concerning the study's data processing: Nucleated cell counts per sample were estimated from amplification of reference gene primers within the assay. To quantify the absolute abundance of each unique TCRbeta CDR3 rearrangement, sequence reads were collapsed and filtered. For each sample, productive Simpson clonality was calculated as the square root of Simpson's diversity index across productive rearrangements. Here the immuneACCESS table is served through TCRdb, limited to in-frame sequences with V and J called. Missing clones are a known gap in these copies; in checked studies unresolved V genes cover under half, and the rest lacks a known reason. V, J and clone size derive from that table, while D and trimming were established from the DNA sequence. This sample lists 200,000 to 250,000 clones; roughly 85% were detected once. The ten biggest clones cover approximately 4.9% of the sample.

The V and J ends are trimmed by 6 bases and 1 base, leaving 9 bases between them. The CDR3 goes from the cysteine to the phenylalanine over 13 residues. Here the CDR3 DNA is all that survives: 39 bases in frame from base 1. In the prospective study, participants were roughly 18 to 100 years old, resided in fewer than 25 geographic areas of the United States, and were enrolled through a virtual design. To assign participants to cohorts, the prospective study relied on clinical history that participants themselves reported in a screening survey and a study questionnaire. Exposed participants had been in contact with someone with a PCR-confirmed or clinician-diagnosed COVID-19 case within 2 weeks of study entry. Mobile phlebotomists in the prospective study collected whole blood, serum and a nasopharyngeal or oropharyngeal swab from every participant. Additional blood draws and questionnaires over a roughly two-month period could optionally be provided by prospective study participants. Before DNA extraction, blood samples from the prospective study were shipped at room temperature or frozen.

With respect to this clone: The specificity of this receptor is unknown. No qualities accompany the bases; no much larger clone lies one base away.

Recombination joined TRBV12-3 or TRBV12-4 with TRBJ1-1, with the D gene not clear enough to name. Material for sequencing was PBMCs or T cells enriched from blood (not recorded which). The receptor was derived from a woman in her 50s who had been exposed to COVID-19. The CDR3 is CASSPTSNTEAFF. Read as DNA, the sequence is TGTGCCAGCAGCCCAACATCGAACACTGAAGCTTTCTTT.